These T cell receptor beta chains were read from a single sample in a study of shared clonotypes between healthy human individuals. The repertoire was sequenced with immunoSEQ multiplex PCR; TCRdb's copy has only in-frame clones and lacks some. The table shows fewer than 600,000 clones, with around 74% occurring only once. Sample: PBMCs. These receptors were taken from a woman in her forties in good health. Some clones in this sample may be carry-over from other donors' samples. Both conserved end residues are part of each CDR3. Fields, in order: clone size, V gene, J gene, CDR3 protein. Only some rows state a clone size, as once, few, many or a class for expanded clones.

abundance: .
v_gene: TRBV15
j_gene: TRBJ1-2
CDR3aa: CATSPILRGGRGSGYTF

abundance: .
v_gene: TRBV27
j_gene: TRBJ2-1
CDR3aa: CASSLSGGLYYNEQFF

abundance: .
v_gene: TRBV27
j_gene: TRBJ2-7
CDR3aa: CASGDYYEQYF

abundance: .
v_gene: TRBV6-1
j_gene: TRBJ1-4
CDR3aa: CASNIRQGQNEKLFF

abundance: .
v_gene: TRBV7-2
j_gene: TRBJ2-7
CDR3aa: CASSLWALSSYEQYF

abundance: .
v_gene: TRBV4-1
j_gene: TRBJ2-3
CDR3aa: CASSQGRLSGRTDTQYF

abundance: .
v_gene: TRBV7-8
j_gene: TRBJ2-3
CDR3aa: CASSLDRTDTQYF

abundance: few
v_gene: TRBV6-5
j_gene: TRBJ1-1
CDR3aa: CASSYLIGTEAFF

abundance: .
v_gene: TRBV9
j_gene: TRBJ2-7
CDR3aa: CASSVDGGGAPPYEQYF

abundance: .
v_gene: TRBV7-9
j_gene: TRBJ2-1
CDR3aa: CASKLAGLDEQFF

abundance: .
v_gene: TRBV15
j_gene: TRBJ1-5
CDR3aa: CATSRVGVSNQPQHF

abundance: .
v_gene: TRBV25-1
j_gene: TRBJ1-2
CDR3aa: CASSGPWGYTF

abundance: .
v_gene: TRBV7-2
j_gene: TRBJ1-5
CDR3aa: CASSRSQEPQHF

abundance: .
v_gene: TRBV5-1
j_gene: TRBJ2-2
CDR3aa: CASSSRTGAGELFF

abundance: .
v_gene: TRBV6-4
j_gene: TRBJ2-3
CDR3aa: CASSMDNPDTQYF

abundance: .
v_gene: TRBV7-8
j_gene: TRBJ2-3
CDR3aa: CASSLAGVADTQYF

abundance: few
v_gene: TRBV6-4
j_gene: TRBJ1-2
CDR3aa: CASRRDSGPYGYTF

abundance: few
v_gene: TRBV4-1
j_gene: TRBJ2-5
CDR3aa: CASSQGSQGETQYF

abundance: .
v_gene: TRBV5-1
j_gene: TRBJ2-1
CDR3aa: CASSSTLAGLYNEQFF

abundance: few
v_gene: TRBV5-1
j_gene: TRBJ1-1
CDR3aa: CASSLTEVNTEAFF

abundance: .
v_gene: TRBV6-1
j_gene: TRBJ2-7
CDR3aa: CASIDLAVKYEQYF

abundance: .
v_gene: TRBV29-1
j_gene: TRBJ1-2
CDR3aa: CSVSSANYGYTF

abundance: few
v_gene: TRBV5-4
j_gene: TRBJ2-5
CDR3aa: CASSVGTSGRGSQYF

abundance: .
v_gene: TRBV28
j_gene: .
CDR3aa: CASRSGDPYEQYF

abundance: once
v_gene: TRBV4-1
j_gene: TRBJ2-3
CDR3aa: CASPRGGSTDTQYF

abundance: .
v_gene: TRBV20-1
j_gene: TRBJ2-7
CDR3aa: CSARTSYEQYF

abundance: many
v_gene: TRBV19
j_gene: TRBJ2-1
CDR3aa: CASSVGLAGLRAEQFF

abundance: .
v_gene: TRBV5-1
j_gene: TRBJ2-1
CDR3aa: CASRRVLTGDEQFF

abundance: .
v_gene: TRBV19
j_gene: TRBJ1-2
CDR3aa: CASTDRGPFYGYTF

abundance: .
v_gene: TRBV28
j_gene: TRBJ2-7
CDR3aa: CASSIAGIDEQYF

abundance: few
v_gene: TRBV6-5
j_gene: TRBJ2-6
CDR3aa: CASSGLSGANVLTF

abundance: .
v_gene: TRBV29-1
j_gene: TRBJ2-7
CDR3aa: CSANGAGGSYEQYF

abundance: .
v_gene: TRBV5-1
j_gene: TRBJ2-1
CDR3aa: CASSLVLAGGSYNEQFF

abundance: few
v_gene: TRBV2
j_gene: TRBJ1-2
CDR3aa: CASSQDSYGYTF

abundance: .
v_gene: TRBV27
j_gene: TRBJ1-1
CDR3aa: CASSLYGTGVAFF

abundance: .
v_gene: TRBV28
j_gene: TRBJ2-2
CDR3aa: CASSPSGTGELFF

abundance: once
v_gene: TRBV15
j_gene: TRBJ2-3
CDR3aa: CATSRGLAVSTDTQYF

abundance: .
v_gene: TRBV28
j_gene: TRBJ1-1
CDR3aa: CASSFVNTEAFF

abundance: .
v_gene: TRBV19
j_gene: TRBJ1-2
CDR3aa: CASSKGIGYGYTF

abundance: .
v_gene: TRBV20-1
j_gene: TRBJ2-7
CDR3aa: CSARRTYEQYF

abundance: .
v_gene: TRBV7-2
j_gene: TRBJ2-7
CDR3aa: CASSLDEGGWLFSYEQYF

abundance: .
v_gene: TRBV21-1
j_gene: TRBJ2-7
CDR3aa: CASSKAGVLGPTTYEQYF

abundance: few
v_gene: TRBV19
j_gene: TRBJ1-2
CDR3aa: CASSMATGGNGYTF

abundance: .
v_gene: TRBV7-3
j_gene: TRBJ2-1
CDR3aa: CASSLNSGGFNEQFF

abundance: .
v_gene: TRBV18
j_gene: TRBJ2-1
CDR3aa: CASSGGLEQFF

abundance: .
v_gene: TRBV2
j_gene: TRBJ2-1
CDR3aa: CASSEARLALDNEQFF

abundance: .
v_gene: TRBV30
j_gene: TRBJ1-2
CDR3aa: CAWNRGNYGYTF

abundance: .
v_gene: TRBV6-6
j_gene: TRBJ1-3
CDR3aa: CASAQGETGNTIYF

abundance: .
v_gene: TRBV7-2
j_gene: TRBJ2-7
CDR3aa: CASSLGSSGGPREQYF

abundance: .
v_gene: TRBV29-1
j_gene: TRBJ2-1
CDR3aa: CSVHSGQGQFF

abundance: .
v_gene: TRBV19
j_gene: TRBJ2-5
CDR3aa: CASSITGTHQETQYF

abundance: .
v_gene: TRBV5-6
j_gene: TRBJ2-2
CDR3aa: CASSLVAAGELFF

abundance: once
v_gene: TRBV28
j_gene: TRBJ2-3
CDR3aa: CASSPSGLADTQYF

abundance: .
v_gene: TRBV4-2
j_gene: TRBJ2-5
CDR3aa: CASSRTSGGQETQYF

abundance: .
v_gene: TRBV19
j_gene: TRBJ1-5
CDR3aa: CASRIQGNQPQHF